This TCR beta chain originates from a study of OX40 agonist ivuxolimab in advanced cancers. Across the study: Given to patients was ivuxolimab, an agonistic anti-OX40 (CD134) antibody.

This clone was detected once. The assay was immunoSEQ multiplex PCR, and TCRdb's table has in-frame clones only and misses some. The sample yields about 100,000 clones, roughly 90% seen once. Trimming pared 2 bases from V and 0 bases from J, leaving 11 bases between. The CDR3 runs 16 residues. The germline gives CDR1 SGDLS, CDR2 YYNGEE. This chain joins TRBV9 and TRBJ1-4; unclear D gene. The sample consisted of CD4+ or CD8+ T cells sorted from blood, taken in a trial of the OX40 agonist ivuxolimab. This TCR derives from an adult with an advanced solid tumor such as melanoma, head and neck, liver or kidney cancer. The CDR3 nucleotides read TGTGCCAGCAGCGTGGGGATTGGGGCAACTAATGAAAAACTGTTTTTT. The encoded protein is CASSVGIGATNEKLFF.